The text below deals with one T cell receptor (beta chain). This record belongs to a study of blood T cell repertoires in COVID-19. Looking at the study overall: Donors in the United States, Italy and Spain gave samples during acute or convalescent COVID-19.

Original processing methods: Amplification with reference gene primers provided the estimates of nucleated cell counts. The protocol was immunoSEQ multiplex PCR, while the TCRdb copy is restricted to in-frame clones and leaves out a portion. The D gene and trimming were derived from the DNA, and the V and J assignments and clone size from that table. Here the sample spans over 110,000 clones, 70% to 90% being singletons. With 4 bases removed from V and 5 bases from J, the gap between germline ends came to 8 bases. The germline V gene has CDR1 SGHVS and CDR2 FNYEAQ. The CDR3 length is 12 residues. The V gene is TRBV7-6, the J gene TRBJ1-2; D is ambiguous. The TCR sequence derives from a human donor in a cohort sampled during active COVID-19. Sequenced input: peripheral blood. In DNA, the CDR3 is TGTGCCAGCAGCTCGGGATATTATGGCTACACCTTC. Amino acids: CASSSGYYGYTF.